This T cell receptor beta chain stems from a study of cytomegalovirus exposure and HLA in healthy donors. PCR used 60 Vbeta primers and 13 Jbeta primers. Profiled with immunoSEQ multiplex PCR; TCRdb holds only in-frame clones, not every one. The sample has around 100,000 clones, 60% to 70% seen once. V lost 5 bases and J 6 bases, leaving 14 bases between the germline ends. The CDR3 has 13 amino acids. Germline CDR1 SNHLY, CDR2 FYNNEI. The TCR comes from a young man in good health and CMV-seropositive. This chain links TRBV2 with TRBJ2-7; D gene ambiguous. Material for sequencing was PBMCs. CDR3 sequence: CASSSVAPGEQYF. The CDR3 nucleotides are TGTGCCAGCAGTTCGGTCGCCCCGGGCGAGCAGTACTTC.